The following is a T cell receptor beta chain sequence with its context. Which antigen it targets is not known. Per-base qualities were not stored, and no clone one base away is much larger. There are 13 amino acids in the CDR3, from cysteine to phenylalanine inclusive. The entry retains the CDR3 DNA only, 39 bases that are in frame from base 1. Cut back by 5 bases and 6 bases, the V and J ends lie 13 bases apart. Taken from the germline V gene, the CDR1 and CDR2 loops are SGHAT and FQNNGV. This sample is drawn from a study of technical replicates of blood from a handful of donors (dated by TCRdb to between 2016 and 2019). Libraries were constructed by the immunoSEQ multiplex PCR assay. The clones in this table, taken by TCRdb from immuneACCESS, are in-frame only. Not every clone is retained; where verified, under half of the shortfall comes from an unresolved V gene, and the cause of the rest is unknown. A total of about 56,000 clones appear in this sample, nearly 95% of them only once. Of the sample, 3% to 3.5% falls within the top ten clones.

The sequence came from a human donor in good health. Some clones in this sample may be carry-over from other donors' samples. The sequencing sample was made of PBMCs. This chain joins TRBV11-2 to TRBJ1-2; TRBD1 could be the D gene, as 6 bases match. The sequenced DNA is TGTGCCAGCAGCCTAACTTACAGGGATGGCTACACCTTC. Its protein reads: CASSLTYRDGYTF.